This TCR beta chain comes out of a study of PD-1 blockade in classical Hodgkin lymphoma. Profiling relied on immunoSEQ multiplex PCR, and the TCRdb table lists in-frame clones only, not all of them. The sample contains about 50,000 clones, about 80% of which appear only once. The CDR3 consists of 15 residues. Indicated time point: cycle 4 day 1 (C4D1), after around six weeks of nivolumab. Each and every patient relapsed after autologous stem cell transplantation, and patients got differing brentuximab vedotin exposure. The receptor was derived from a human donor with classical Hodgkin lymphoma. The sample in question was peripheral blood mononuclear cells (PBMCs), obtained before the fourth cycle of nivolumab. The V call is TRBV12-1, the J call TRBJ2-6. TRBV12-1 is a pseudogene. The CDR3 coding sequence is TGTGCCAGCAGCTTTTCGGGGCATGGGGCCAACGTCCTGACTTTC. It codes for CASSFSGHGANVLTF.